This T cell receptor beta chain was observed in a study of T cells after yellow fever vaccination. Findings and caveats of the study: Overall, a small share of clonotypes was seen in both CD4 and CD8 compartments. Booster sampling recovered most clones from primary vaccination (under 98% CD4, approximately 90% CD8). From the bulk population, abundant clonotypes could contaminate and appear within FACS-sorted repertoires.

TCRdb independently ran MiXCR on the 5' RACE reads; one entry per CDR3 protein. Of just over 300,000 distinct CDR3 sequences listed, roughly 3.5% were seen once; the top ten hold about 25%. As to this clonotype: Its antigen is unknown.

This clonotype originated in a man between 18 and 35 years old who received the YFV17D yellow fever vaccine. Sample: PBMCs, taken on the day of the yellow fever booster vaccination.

The CDR3 bases are TGTGCCAGCAACCCTATGGGTACCGGGGAGCTGTTTTTT. This translates into CASNPMGTGELFF. The V and J genes are TRBV12-3 or TRBV12-4 and TRBJ2-2, with D unclear. Trimming removed 7 bases from V and 5 bases from J, with 11 bases in between. The CDR3 is made up of 13 amino acids.